The clone carrying this T cell receptor beta chain has a handful of counts. Its matching antigen is unknown. This record belongs to a study of T cells in Graves' hyperthyroidism and ophthalmopathy. Those patients with uncontrolled infection, other autoimmune disease, pregnancy or lactation were excluded. Clinical symptoms, serum thyroxine and TRAb, thyroid ultrasound and orbital computed tomography together formed the diagnostic basis. Study-level points and caveats: In validation, the model predicted ophthalmopathy. These predictions came a median approximately 5.9 months before onset.

The V end lost 3 bases, the J end lost 10 bases, and 15 bases lay between the germline ends. Germline V gene lookup returns CDR1 SQVTM and CDR2 ANQGSEA. This CDR3 region has 12 residues. Amplified TCR beta CDR3 regions came from RNA transcripts. HTBI primers were used for first-round RT-PCR of the TCR CDR3. TCRdb itself ran the multiplex PCR reads through MiXCR, one entry per CDR3 protein. Altogether about half a million distinct CDR3 sequences are present, around 20% being singletons, with the ten largest covering approximately 48%. The sequence came from a middle-aged man with Graves' ophthalmopathy. Source material: blood. V and J are TRBV29-1 and TRBJ1-1, with D maybe TRBD1 (5 bases). CDR3 in amino acids: CSVDGRGVGAFF. CDR3 in DNA: TGCAGCGTTGATGGAAGGGGCGTTGGAGCTTTCTTT.